A selection of T cell receptor beta chains follows, all from one sample in a study of vaccination and CD4 T cells after COVID-19. The antigens these receptors bind are not known. Each CDR3 protein is one row after TCRdb ran MiXCR on the PCR reads. The repertoire holds 5,000 to 6,000 distinct CDR3 sequences, around 30% seen once, with more than 20% in the top ten. Sequencing used CD4+ T cells from blood, cultured in vitro, obtained after SARS-CoV-2 vaccination. The receptors here all came from a human donor who had recovered from COVID-19. The CDR3 runs from the conserved cysteine through the conserved F or W. The order of the fields is J gene, clone size, D gene, V gene, CDR3 protein, CDR3 DNA. The D gene is left open where the match is weak. For some rows the clone size is stated as once, few or many, or as a class when expanded; others skip it.

J gene: TRBJ1-2
clone size: -
D gene: -
V gene: TRBV27
CDR3 protein: CASSLTPGAYGYTF
CDR3 DNA: TGTGCCAGCAGTCTTACCCCAGGGGCGTATGGCTACACCTTC

J gene: TRBJ2-7
clone size: few
D gene: TRBD2
V gene: TRBV10-3
CDR3 protein: CATWTSGILGGEQYF
CDR3 DNA: TGTGCCACTTGGACTAGCGGTATCCTAGGTGGCGAGCAGTACTTC

J gene: TRBJ1-1
clone size: -
D gene: -
V gene: TRBV10-3
CDR3 protein: CAISESDAGSTEAFF
CDR3 DNA: TGTGCCATCAGTGAGTCGGACGCAGGGAGCACTGAAGCTTTCTTT

J gene: TRBJ2-5
clone size: -
D gene: -
V gene: TRBV7-9
CDR3 protein: CASSLGTVETQYF
CDR3 DNA: TGTGCCAGCAGCTTAGGGACTGTAGAGACCCAGTACTTC

J gene: TRBJ1-1
clone size: -
D gene: -
V gene: TRBV20-1
CDR3 protein: CSASPPGRVTEAFF
CDR3 DNA: TGCAGTGCTAGCCCCCCCGGCAGGGTCACTGAAGCTTTCTTT

J gene: TRBJ1-2
clone size: few
D gene: -
V gene: TRBV12-3/TRBV12-4
CDR3 protein: CASSLNRKNYGYTF
CDR3 DNA: TGTGCCAGCAGTTTGAACAGGAAGAACTATGGCTACACCTTC

J gene: TRBJ2-7
clone size: medium-sized
D gene: -
V gene: TRBV28
CDR3 protein: CASTPGHGATYEQYF
CDR3 DNA: TGTGCCAGCACCCCTGGTCATGGGGCTACCTACGAGCAGTACTTC

J gene: TRBJ2-7
clone size: few
D gene: -
V gene: TRBV2
CDR3 protein: CASTIDAYEQYF
CDR3 DNA: TGTGCCAGCACGATCGACGCCTACGAGCAGTACTTC

J gene: TRBJ1-1
clone size: once
D gene: -
V gene: TRBV19
CDR3 protein: CASRRTVNTEAFF
CDR3 DNA: TGTGCCAGTAGGAGGACAGTGAACACTGAAGCTTTCTTT

J gene: TRBJ2-1
clone size: once
D gene: TRBD2
V gene: TRBV19
CDR3 protein: CASSVGLEYNEQFF
CDR3 DNA: TGTGCCAGTAGTGTCGGACTAGAGTACAATGAGCAGTTCTTC

J gene: TRBJ2-1
clone size: -
D gene: TRBD2
V gene: TRBV10-1
CDR3 protein: CASSDRGEPYNEQFF
CDR3 DNA: TGCGCCAGCAGTGATCGGGGGGAGCCATACAATGAGCAGTTCTTC

J gene: TRBJ1-5
clone size: few
D gene: -
V gene: TRBV6-5
CDR3 protein: CASSYFAGIGNQPQHF
CDR3 DNA: TGTGCCAGCAGTTACTTTGCAGGAATAGGCAATCAGCCCCAGCATTTT

J gene: TRBJ1-2
clone size: few
D gene: TRBD1
V gene: TRBV6-1
CDR3 protein: CASSLGQGSYGYTF
CDR3 DNA: TGTGCCAGCAGCTTGGGACAGGGCAGCTATGGCTACACCTTC

J gene: TRBJ1-6
clone size: -
D gene: -
V gene: TRBV20-1
CDR3 protein: CSAWNPLEHNSPLHF
CDR3 DNA: TGCAGTGCCTGGAATCCGTTAGAGCATAATTCACCCCTCCACTTT

J gene: TRBJ2-5
clone size: medium-sized
D gene: -
V gene: TRBV28
CDR3 protein: CASRQGAGGETQYF
CDR3 DNA: TGTGCCAGCAGGCAGGGGGCGGGAGGGGAGACCCAGTACTTC

J gene: TRBJ1-2
clone size: few
D gene: TRBD1
V gene: TRBV2
CDR3 protein: CASMGTGSMDTF
CDR3 DNA: TGTGCCAGCATGGGGACAGGGAGTATGGACACCTTC

J gene: TRBJ2-7
clone size: few
D gene: TRBD1
V gene: TRBV7-2
CDR3 protein: CASSRTGGSYEQYF
CDR3 DNA: TGTGCCAGCAGCCGTACAGGGGGCAGCTACGAGCAGTACTTC

J gene: TRBJ1-6
clone size: -
D gene: -
V gene: TRBV5-1
CDR3 protein: CASSLGLSDSPLHF
CDR3 DNA: TGCGCCAGCAGCTTGGGCTTATCGGATTCACCCCTCCACTTT

J gene: TRBJ1-2
clone size: medium-sized
D gene: TRBD1
V gene: TRBV20-1
CDR3 protein: CSATRYRGGPGDGYTF
CDR3 DNA: TGCAGTGCCACTAGGTACAGGGGCGGTCCTGGGGATGGCTACACCTTC

J gene: TRBJ2-3
clone size: few
D gene: -
V gene: TRBV6-1
CDR3 protein: CASSDERAYTDTQYF
CDR3 DNA: TGTGCCAGCAGTGATGAGCGGGCCTACACAGATACGCAGTATTTT

J gene: TRBJ2-7
clone size: -
D gene: -
V gene: TRBV6-4
CDR3 protein: CASRGPRVGYEQYF
CDR3 DNA: TGTGCCAGCAGGGGACCCAGGGTGGGATACGAGCAGTACTTC

J gene: TRBJ1-2
clone size: -
D gene: -
V gene: TRBV7-9
CDR3 protein: CASSLQDSGYTF
CDR3 DNA: TGTGCCAGCAGCTTGCAAGACAGCGGCTACACCTTC

J gene: TRBJ1-6
clone size: few
D gene: TRBD1
V gene: TRBV28
CDR3 protein: CASIRGQEYNSPLHF
CDR3 DNA: TGTGCCAGCATCAGGGGACAGGAATATAATTCACCCCTCCACTTT

J gene: TRBJ2-3
clone size: -
D gene: TRBD2
V gene: TRBV20-1
CDR3 protein: CSADTQTSGGTDTQYF
CDR3 DNA: TGCAGTGCTGATACCCAGACTAGCGGGGGCACAGATACGCAGTATTTT

J gene: TRBJ2-1
clone size: -
D gene: TRBD1
V gene: TRBV24-1
CDR3 protein: CATSDAVGQGPINEQFF
CDR3 DNA: TGTGCCACCAGTGACGCGGTGGGACAGGGGCCTATCAATGAGCAGTTCTTC

J gene: TRBJ1-5
clone size: -
D gene: -
V gene: TRBV28
CDR3 protein: CASSLRGTNQPQHF
CDR3 DNA: TGTGCCAGCAGTTTACGGGGGACCAATCAGCCCCAGCATTTT

J gene: TRBJ2-7
clone size: -
D gene: TRBD2
V gene: TRBV11-3
CDR3 protein: CASSSSGRPNEQYF
CDR3 DNA: TGTGCCAGCAGCTCTAGCGGGAGGCCAAACGAGCAGTACTTC

J gene: TRBJ2-3
clone size: -
D gene: TRBD2
V gene: TRBV20-1
CDR3 protein: CSVPSGGAGTDTQYF
CDR3 DNA: TGCAGTGTCCCTAGCGGGGGGGCCGGCACAGATACGCAGTATTTT

J gene: TRBJ1-5
clone size: once
D gene: -
V gene: TRBV6-5
CDR3 protein: CASSYTIPSRRSNQPQHF
CDR3 DNA: TGTGCCAGCAGTTACACCATCCCGAGTCGTAGGAGCAATCAGCCCCAGCATTTT

J gene: TRBJ2-7
clone size: few
D gene: -
V gene: TRBV4-1
CDR3 protein: CASSQQTGYEQYF
CDR3 DNA: TGCGCCAGCAGCCAACAAACGGGCTACGAGCAGTACTTC

J gene: TRBJ2-1
clone size: -
D gene: TRBD2
V gene: TRBV6-1
CDR3 protein: CATSGTSGSSSYNEQFF
CDR3 DNA: TGTGCCACTTCCGGGACTAGCGGGTCGAGCTCCTACAATGAGCAGTTCTTC